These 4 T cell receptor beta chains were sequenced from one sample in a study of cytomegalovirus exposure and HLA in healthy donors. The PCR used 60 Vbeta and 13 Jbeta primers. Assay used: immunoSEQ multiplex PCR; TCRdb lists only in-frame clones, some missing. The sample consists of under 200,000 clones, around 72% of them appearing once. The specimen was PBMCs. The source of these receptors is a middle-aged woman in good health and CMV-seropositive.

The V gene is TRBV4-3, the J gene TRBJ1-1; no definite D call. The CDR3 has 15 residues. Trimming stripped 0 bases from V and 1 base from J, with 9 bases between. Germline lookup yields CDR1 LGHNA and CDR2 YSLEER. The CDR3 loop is CASSQDPIRNTEAFF. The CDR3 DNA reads TGCGCCAGCAGCCAAGATCCAATCAGGAACACTGAAGCTTTCTTT.

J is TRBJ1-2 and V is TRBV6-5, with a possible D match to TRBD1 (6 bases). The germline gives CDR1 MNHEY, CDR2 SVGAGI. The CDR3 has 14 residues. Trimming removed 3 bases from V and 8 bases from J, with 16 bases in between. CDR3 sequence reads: CASSYFLGARGYTF. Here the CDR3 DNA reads TGTGCCAGCAGTTATTTTCTGGGGGCTCGGGGCTACACCTTC.

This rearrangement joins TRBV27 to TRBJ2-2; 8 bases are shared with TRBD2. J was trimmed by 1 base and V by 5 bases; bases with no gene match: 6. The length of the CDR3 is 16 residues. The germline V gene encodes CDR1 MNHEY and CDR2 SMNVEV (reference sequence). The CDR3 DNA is TGTGCCAGCAGTGCTCTTCTAGCGGGGAACACCGGGGAGCTGTTTTTT. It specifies CASSALLAGNTGELFF.

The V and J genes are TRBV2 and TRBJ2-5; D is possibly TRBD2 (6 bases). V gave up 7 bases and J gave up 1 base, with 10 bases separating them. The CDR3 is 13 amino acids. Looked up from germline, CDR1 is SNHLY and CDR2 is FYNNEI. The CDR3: CASNRESQETQYF. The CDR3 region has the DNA TGTGCCAGCAACCGGGAGTCCCAAGAGACCCAGTACTTC. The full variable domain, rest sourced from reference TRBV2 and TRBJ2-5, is EPEVTQTPSHQVTQMGQEVILRCVPISNHLYFYWYRQILGQKVEFLVSFYNNEISEKSEIFDDQFSVERPDGSNFTLKIRSTKLEDSAMYFCASNRESQETQYFGPGTRLLVL.